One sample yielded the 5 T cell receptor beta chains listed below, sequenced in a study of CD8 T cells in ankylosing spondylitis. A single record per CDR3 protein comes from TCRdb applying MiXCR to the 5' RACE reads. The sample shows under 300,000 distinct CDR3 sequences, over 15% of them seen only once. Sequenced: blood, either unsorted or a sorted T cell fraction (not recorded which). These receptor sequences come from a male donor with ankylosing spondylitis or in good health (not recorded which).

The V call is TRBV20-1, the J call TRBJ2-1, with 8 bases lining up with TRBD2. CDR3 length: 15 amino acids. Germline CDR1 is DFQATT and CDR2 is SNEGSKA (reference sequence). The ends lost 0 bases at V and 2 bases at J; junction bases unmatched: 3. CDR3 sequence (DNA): TGCAGTGCTAGAGATTCCGGGGGGGCCTACAATGAGCAGTTCTTC. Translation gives CSARDSGGAYNEQFF.

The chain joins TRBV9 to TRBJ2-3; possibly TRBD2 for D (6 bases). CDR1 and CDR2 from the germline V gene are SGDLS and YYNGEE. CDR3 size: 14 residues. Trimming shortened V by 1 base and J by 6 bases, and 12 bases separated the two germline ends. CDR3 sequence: CASSVTGSGDTQYF. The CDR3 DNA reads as TGTGCCAGCAGCGTAACCGGGAGTGGGGATACGCAGTATTTT.

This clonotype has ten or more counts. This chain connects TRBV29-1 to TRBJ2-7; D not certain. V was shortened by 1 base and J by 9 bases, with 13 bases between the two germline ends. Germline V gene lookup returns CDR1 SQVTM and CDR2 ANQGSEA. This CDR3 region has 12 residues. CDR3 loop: CSVEGPLLGQYF. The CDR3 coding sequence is TGCAGCGTTGAAGGCCCGCTCTTAGGGCAGTACTTC.

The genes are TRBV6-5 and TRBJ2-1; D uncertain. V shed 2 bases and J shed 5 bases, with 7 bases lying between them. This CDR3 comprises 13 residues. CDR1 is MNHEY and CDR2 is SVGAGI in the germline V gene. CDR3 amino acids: CASSYLGDNEQFF. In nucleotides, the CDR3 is TGTGCCAGCAGTTACCTTGGGGACAATGAGCAGTTCTTC.

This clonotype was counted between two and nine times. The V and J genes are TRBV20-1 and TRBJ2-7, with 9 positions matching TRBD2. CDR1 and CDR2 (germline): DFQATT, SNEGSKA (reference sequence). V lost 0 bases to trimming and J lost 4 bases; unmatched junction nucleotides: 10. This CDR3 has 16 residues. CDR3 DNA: TGCAGTGCTAGAGACCGATTTAGGGGACTAGCTTACGAGCAGTACTTC. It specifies CSARDRFRGLAYEQYF.